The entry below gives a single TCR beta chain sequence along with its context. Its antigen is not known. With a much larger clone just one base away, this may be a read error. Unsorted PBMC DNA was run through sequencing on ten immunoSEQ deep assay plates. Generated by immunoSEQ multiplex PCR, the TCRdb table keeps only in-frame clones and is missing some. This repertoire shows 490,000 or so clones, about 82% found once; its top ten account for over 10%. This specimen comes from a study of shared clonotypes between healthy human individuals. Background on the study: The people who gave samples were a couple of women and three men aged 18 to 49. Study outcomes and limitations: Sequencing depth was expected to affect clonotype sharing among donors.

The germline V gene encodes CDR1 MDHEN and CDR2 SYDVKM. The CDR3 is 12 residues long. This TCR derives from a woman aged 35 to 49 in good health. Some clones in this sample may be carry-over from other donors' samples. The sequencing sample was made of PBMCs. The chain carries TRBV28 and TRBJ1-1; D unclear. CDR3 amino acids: CASSLWFAEASF. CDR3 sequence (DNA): TGTGCCAGCAGTTTGTGGTTTGCTGAAGCTTCCTTT.